These 3 T cell receptor beta chains were sequenced from one sample in a study of CD8 T cells in ankylosing spondylitis. TCRdb redid the calling of the 5' RACE reads with MiXCR, one entry per CDR3 protein. Of around 300,000 distinct CDR3 sequences in the sample, under 25% were seen once. The sequenced sample was blood, either unsorted or a sorted T cell fraction (not recorded which). The receptors come from a female donor with ankylosing spondylitis or in good health (not recorded which).

The chain employs TRBV7-8 and TRBJ1-1; possible D gene TRBD1, 5 bases. The germline V and J ends were trimmed by 5 bases and 4 bases, with 11 bases remaining between them. Germline lookup yields CDR1 SGHVS and CDR2 FQNEAQ. The CDR3 sequence is 13 residues long. CDR3 protein: CASSSLGGTEAFF. The CDR3 DNA sequence: TGTGCCAGCAGCAGCCTGGGGGGCACTGAAGCTTTCTTT.

V and J are TRBV4-3 and TRBJ2-3; D call uncertain. V was shortened by 1 base and J by 3 bases, with 20 bases between the two germline ends. Germline CDR1 reads LGHNA; CDR2 reads YSLEER. This CDR3 comprises 18 residues. The CDR3 loop is CASSQVRAAAGVTDTQYF. CDR3 sequence (DNA): TGCGCCAGCAGCCAAGTCCGCGCCGCCGCAGGAGTTACAGATACGCAGTATTTT.

This chain links TRBV4-3 with TRBJ2-3; D unclear. The CDR3 contains 15 residues. V gave up 0 bases and J gave up 8 bases, with 15 bases separating them. The germline V gene encodes CDR1 LGHNA and CDR2 YSLEER. The CDR3, as DNA: TGCGCCAGCAGCCAAGAAGAATCCGGCTCGCGTACGCAGTATTTT. Encoded protein: CASSQEESGSRTQYF.